This T cell receptor beta chain was identified during a study of blood T cell repertoires in COVID-19. Across the study: T cells, B-cell-depleted T cells, or PBMCs provided the cDNA or gDNA that served as material.

This CDR3 has 18 amino acids. CDR1 and CDR2 (germline): SGHVS, FNYEAQ. The V gene lost 1 base and the J gene lost 1 base, with 18 bases spanning the gap. Original data processing: Scientists estimated how many nucleated cells there were by amplifying reference gene primers. Using immunoSEQ multiplex PCR, the repertoire was profiled, and TCRdb retains in-frame clones only, with some absent. For V, J and clone size, that table is used; D and trimming come from the DNA. The sample lists approximately 72,000 clones; 70% to 90% were seen once. The origin of this receptor is a woman older than 75 with acute or convalescent COVID-19. The chain uses TRBV7-6 and TRBJ2-3; D ambiguous. The sample was peripheral blood. Here the CDR3 DNA reads TGTGCCAGCAGCTTAGATGTCGTTTATGCCGGTCGCACAGATACGCAGTATTTT. It encodes CASSLDVVYAGRTDTQYF.